This T cell receptor beta chain is drawn from a study of blood T cell repertoires in COVID-19. Study background: Some COVID-19 samples were acute and others convalescent; all came from the United States, Italy and Spain.

V lost 2 bases to trimming and J lost 1 base, with 6 bases between them. The CDR3 spans 13 residues. Germline V lookup: CDR1 SGDLS, CDR2 YYNGEE. This clone showed up just once. Per the authors' pipeline: How many nucleated cells were present was estimated from reference gene primer amplification. Assay used: immunoSEQ multiplex PCR; TCRdb lists only in-frame clones, some missing. The V and J calls and the clone size are those of that table, but D and trimming were determined from the DNA. The sample shows almost 500,000 clones, approximately 91% of them seen only once. Individuals aged roughly 18 to 95 years were recruited from about two dozen US areas. Recovered status in Cohort 3 required two negative PCRs, clearance, or symptom resolution.

The TCR was taken from a woman aged 60-70 years who had recovered from COVID-19. The genes are TRBV9 and TRBJ1-2; D gene unclear. Sequencing used PBMCs or T cells enriched from blood (not recorded which). The CDR3 region has the DNA TGTGCCAGCAGCGTGGCAAATAACTATGGCTACACCTTC. Translated: CASSVANNYGYTF.